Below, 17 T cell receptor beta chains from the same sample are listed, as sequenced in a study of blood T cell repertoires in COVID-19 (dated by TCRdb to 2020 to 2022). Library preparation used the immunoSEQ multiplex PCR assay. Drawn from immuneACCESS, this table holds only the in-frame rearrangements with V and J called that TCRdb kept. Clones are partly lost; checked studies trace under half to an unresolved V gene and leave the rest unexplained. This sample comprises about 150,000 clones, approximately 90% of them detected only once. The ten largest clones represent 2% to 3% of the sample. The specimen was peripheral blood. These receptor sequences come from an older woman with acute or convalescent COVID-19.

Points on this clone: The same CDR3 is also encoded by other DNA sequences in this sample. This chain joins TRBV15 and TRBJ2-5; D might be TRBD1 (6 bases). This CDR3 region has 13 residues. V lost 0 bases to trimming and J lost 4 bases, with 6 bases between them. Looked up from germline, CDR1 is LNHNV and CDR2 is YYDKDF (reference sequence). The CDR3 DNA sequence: TGTGCCACCAGCAGAGACAGGGGAGAGACCCAGTACTTC. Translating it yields CATSRDRGETQYF.

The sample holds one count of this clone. CDR3 sequence: CASRVAGGLETQYF. The CDR3 region has the DNA TGTGCCAGCAGGGTAGCGGGGGGGCTAGAGACCCAGTACTTC. The chain has TRBV7-2 and TRBJ2-5, with TRBD2 matching over 11 bases. V dropped 6 bases and J dropped 4; count of bases not matched to a gene: 4. CDR3 length: 14 residues. Germline CDR1 and CDR2: SGHTA and FQGNSA.

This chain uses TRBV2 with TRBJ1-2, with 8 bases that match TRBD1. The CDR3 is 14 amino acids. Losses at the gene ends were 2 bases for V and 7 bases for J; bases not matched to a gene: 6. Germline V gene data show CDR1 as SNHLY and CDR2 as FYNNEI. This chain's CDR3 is CASSEQGAIFGYTF. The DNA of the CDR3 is TGTGCCAGCAGTGAACAGGGGGCGATTTTTGGCTACACCTTC.

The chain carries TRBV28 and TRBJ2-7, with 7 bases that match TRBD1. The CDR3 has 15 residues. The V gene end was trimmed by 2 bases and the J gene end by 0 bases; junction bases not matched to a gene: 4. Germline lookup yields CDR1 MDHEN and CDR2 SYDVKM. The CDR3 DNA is TGTGCCAGCAGTTTAGGGACAGTAAGCTCCTACGAGCAGTACGTC. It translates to CASSLGTVSSYEQYV.

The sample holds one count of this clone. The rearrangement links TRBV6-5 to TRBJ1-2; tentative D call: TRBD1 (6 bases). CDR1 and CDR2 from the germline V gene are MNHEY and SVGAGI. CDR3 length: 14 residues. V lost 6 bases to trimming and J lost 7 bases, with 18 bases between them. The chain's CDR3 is CASRPTAGAVGYTF. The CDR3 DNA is TGTGCCAGCAGACCGACGGCAGGGGCGGTTGGCTACACCTTC.

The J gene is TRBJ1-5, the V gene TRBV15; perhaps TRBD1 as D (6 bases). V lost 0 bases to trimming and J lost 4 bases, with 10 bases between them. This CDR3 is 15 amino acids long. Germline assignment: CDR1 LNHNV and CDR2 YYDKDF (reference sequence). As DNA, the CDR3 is TGTGCCACCAGCAGAGATCAGGGGTTGAATCAGCCCCAGCATTTT. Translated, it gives CATSRDQGLNQPQHF.

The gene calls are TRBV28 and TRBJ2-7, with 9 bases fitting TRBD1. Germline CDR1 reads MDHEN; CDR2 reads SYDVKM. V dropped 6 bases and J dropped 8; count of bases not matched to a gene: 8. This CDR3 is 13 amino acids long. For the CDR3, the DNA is TGTGCCAGCAGCCCGGGACAGGGTAGGAAGCAGTACGTC. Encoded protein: CASSPGQGRKQYV.

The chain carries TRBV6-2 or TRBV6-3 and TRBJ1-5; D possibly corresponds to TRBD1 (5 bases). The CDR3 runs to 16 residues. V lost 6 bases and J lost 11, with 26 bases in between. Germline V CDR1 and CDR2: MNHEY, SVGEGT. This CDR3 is CASSPNDQGLQSAQHF. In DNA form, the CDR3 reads TGTGCCAGCAGCCCTAATGATCAGGGACTCCAATCGGCCCAGCATTTT.

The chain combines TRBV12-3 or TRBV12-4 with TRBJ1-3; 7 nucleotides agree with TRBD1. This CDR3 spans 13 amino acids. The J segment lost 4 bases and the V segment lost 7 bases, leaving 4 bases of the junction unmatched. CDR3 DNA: TGTGCCAGCAAACCGACAGGGGGAAACACCATATATTTT. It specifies CASKPTGGNTIYF.

CDR3 loop: CASSGQARHGEQYV. CDR3 nucleotide sequence: TGTGCCAGCAGTGGACAGGCCCGGCACGGGGAGCAGTACGTC. The rearrangement links TRBV2 to TRBJ2-7; D might be TRBD1 (6 bases). Between the trimmed V and J ends, which lost 4 bases and 7 bases, there was a span of 17 bases. The germline V gene encodes CDR1 SNHLY and CDR2 FYNNEI. The CDR3 is 14 residues long.

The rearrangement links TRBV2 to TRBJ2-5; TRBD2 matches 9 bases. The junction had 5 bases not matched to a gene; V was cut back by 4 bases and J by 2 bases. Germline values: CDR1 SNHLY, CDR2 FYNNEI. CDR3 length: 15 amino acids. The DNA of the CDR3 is TGTGCCAGCAGTGCACTAGCGGGTAGGCAAGAGACCCAGTACTTC. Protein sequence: CASSALAGRQETQYF.

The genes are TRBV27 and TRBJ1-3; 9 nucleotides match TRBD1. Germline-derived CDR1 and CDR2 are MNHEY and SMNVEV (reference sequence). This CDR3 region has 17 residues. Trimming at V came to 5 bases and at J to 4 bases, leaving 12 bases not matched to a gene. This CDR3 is CASSPDRGRILGNTIYF. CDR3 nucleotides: TGTGCCAGCAGTCCGGACAGGGGCCGAATCTTGGGAAACACCATATATTTT.

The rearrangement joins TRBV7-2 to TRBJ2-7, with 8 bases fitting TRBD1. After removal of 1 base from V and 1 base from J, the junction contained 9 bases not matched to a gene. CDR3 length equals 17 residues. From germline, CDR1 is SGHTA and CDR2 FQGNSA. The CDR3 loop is CASSLEETGVGSYEQYF. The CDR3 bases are TGTGCCAGCAGCTTAGAGGAGACAGGGGTCGGGTCCTACGAGCAGTACTTC. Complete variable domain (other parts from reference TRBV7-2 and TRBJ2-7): GAGVSQSPSNKVTEKGKDVELRCDPISGHTALYWYRQSLGQGLEFLIYFQGNSAPDKSGLPSDRFSAERTGGSVSTLTIQRTQQEDSAVYLCASSLEETGVGSYEQYFGPGTRLTVT.

This chain's CDR3 is CASSISKGDEKLFF. As DNA, the CDR3 is TGTGCCAGTAGTATTAGTAAAGGGGATGAAAAACTGTTTTTT. The chain couples TRBV19 to TRBJ1-4, with D tentatively TRBD1 (5 bases). The CDR3 spans 14 residues. Trimming took 3 bases from V and 6 from J, leaving 11 bases between them. The germline V gene encodes CDR1 LNHDA and CDR2 SQIVND (reference sequence).

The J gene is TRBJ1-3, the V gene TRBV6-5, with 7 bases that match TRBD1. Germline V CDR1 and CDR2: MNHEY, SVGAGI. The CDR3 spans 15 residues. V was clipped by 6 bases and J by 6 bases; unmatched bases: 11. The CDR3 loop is CASSLGPTGTNTIYF. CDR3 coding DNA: TGTGCCAGCAGCCTAGGACCGACAGGGACAAACACCATATATTTT.

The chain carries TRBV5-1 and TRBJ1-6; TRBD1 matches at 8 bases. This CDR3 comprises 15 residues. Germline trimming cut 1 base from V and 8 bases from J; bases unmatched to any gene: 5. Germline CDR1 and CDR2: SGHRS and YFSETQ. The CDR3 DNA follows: TGCGCCAGCAGCTTGTCCGGGACAGGAGATTCACCCCTCCACTTT. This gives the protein CASSLSGTGDSPLHF.

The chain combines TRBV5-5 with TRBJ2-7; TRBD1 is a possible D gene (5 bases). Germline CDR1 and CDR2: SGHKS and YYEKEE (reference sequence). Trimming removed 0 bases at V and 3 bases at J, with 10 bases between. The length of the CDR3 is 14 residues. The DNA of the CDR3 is TGTGCCAGCAGCTTGGTGGCAGGGAACTACGAGCAGTACGTC. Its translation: CASSLVAGNYEQYV.